This entry concerns a single T cell receptor (beta chain). Each molecule of TCR cDNA was tagged with one unique molecular identifier. TCRdb re-called the 5' RACE reads through MiXCR, storing one row per CDR3 protein. This sample has about 94,000 distinct CDR3 sequences, with roughly 21% found just once. The CDR3 runs to 15 residues. The germline V and J ends were trimmed by 5 bases and 7 bases, with 21 bases remaining between them. CDR1 and CDR2 from the germline V gene are DFQATT and SNEGSKA (reference sequence). Time point defined: blood at routine non-recurrence follow-up after resection. Researchers sequenced whole RNA taken from tumor, nontumor lung or frozen PBMC without sorting. The data belong to a study of spatial heterogeneity in lung cancer. Overall study: Available follow-up PBMC samples were sequenced, at a median of roughly 2 years post-resection. The library had UMIs, and each TCR and UMI pair averaged more than ten raw reads.

This sample comprised PBMCs, obtained at follow-up. V and J are TRBV20-1 and TRBJ2-1; possibly TRBD2 for D (6 bases). This sequence was found in a male donor with early-stage non-small cell lung cancer. CDR3 sequence reads: CSAPRRDSRGNEQFF. The CDR3 DNA reads TGCAGTGCTCCTAGACGGGACTCCCGAGGAAATGAGCAGTTCTTC.